These 8 T cell receptor beta chains were sequenced from one sample in a study of shared clonotypes between healthy human individuals. Repertoires were generated with immunoSEQ multiplex PCR, while TCRdb's copy carries only in-frame clones and drops some. The profile covers a few million clones, with about nine tenths appearing a single time and more than 0.35% taken by the ten largest. The source material was naive CD4+ T cells from PBMCs. Subset specified: CD45RA+ positively selected. The receptors here all came from a man younger than 35 in good health. Some clones in this sample may be carry-over from other donors' samples.

The chain links TRBV4-3 to TRBJ1-2; TRBD1 matches at 10 bases. The junction had 14 bases not matched to a gene; V was cut back by 4 bases and J by 6 bases. Germline-derived CDR1 and CDR2 are LGHNA and YSLEER. This CDR3 has 17 amino acids. CDR3 DNA: TGCGCCAGCAGCCTTTATTCCGGGACAGGGGTAGGCGATGGCTACACCTTC. Protein sequence: CASSLYSGTGVGDGYTF.

The J gene is TRBJ1-2, the V gene TRBV20-1, with D perhaps TRBD1 (6 bases). Germline loops: CDR1 DFQATT, CDR2 SNEGSKA (reference sequence). V was pared by 6 bases and J by 7 bases, with 12 bases between. The CDR3 has 11 residues. The CDR3 loop is CSAKTGSGYTF. For the CDR3, the DNA is TGCAGTGCGAAAACAGGGTCTGGCTACACCTTC.

V usage is TRBV25-1 and J usage is TRBJ2-1; TRBD2 aligns across 8 bases. Germline loops: CDR1 MGHDK, CDR2 SYGVNS. This CDR3 region has 15 residues. The V gene end was trimmed by 9 bases and the J gene end by 4 bases; junction bases not matched to a gene: 11. The chain's CDR3 is CASSNAGGTYNEQFF. Here the CDR3 DNA reads TGTGCCAGTAGCAACGCGGGGGGCACATACAATGAGCAGTTCTTC.

This clone was counted between two and nine times. The sample contains more than one DNA sequence encoding this CDR3. The chain combines TRBV10-3 with TRBJ1-1, with no clear D. Germline V gene lookup returns CDR1 ENHRY and CDR2 SYGVKD. CDR3 length: 13 amino acids. The V end was cut by 0 bases, the J end by 5 bases, with 7 bases between. This chain's CDR3 is CAISESRGTEAFF. As DNA, the CDR3 is TGTGCCATCAGTGAGTCTAGAGGGACTGAAGCTTTCTTT.

The V and J genes are TRBV2 and TRBJ2-1, with TRBD2 identical over 11 bases. CDR1 and CDR2 from the germline V gene are SNHLY and FYNNEI. V lost 5 bases to trimming and J lost 4 bases; unmatched junction nucleotides: 4. The CDR3 has 15 residues. CDR3 sequence reads: CASSSGTSGYNEQFF. As DNA, the CDR3 is TGTGCCAGCAGTTCCGGGACTAGCGGATACAATGAGCAGTTCTTC. Full variable domain (remainder filled in from reference TRBV2 and TRBJ2-1): EPEVTQTPSHQVTQMGQEVILRCVPISNHLYFYWYRQILGQKVEFLVSFYNNEISEKSEIFDDQFSVERPDGSNFTLKIRSTKLEDSAMYFCASSSGTSGYNEQFFGPGTRLTVL.

The V gene is TRBV2, the J gene TRBJ2-3; TRBD2 matches 7 bases. J lost 0 bases, V lost 6 bases, and 18 bases had no gene match. This CDR3 spans 19 amino acids. Germline V lookup: CDR1 SNHLY, CDR2 FYNNEI. CDR3 DNA sequence: TGTGCCAGCAGGTCTAGAAGGAGTGGGACTACTTCTAGCACAGATACGCAGTATTTT. This encodes CASRSRRSGTTSSTDTQYF.

The CDR3 nucleotides are TGTGCCATCAGCGAGGACCCTTCCTACAATGAGCAGTTCTTC. Translation gives CAISEDPSYNEQFF. The rearrangement uses TRBV10-3 and TRBJ2-1; no clear D. The ends were cut back, 6 bases at V and 1 base at J, with 10 bases in the middle. Germline CDR1 is ENHRY and CDR2 is SYGVKD. The CDR3 consists of 14 residues.

Regarding this clone: Other nucleotide sequences in the sample specify the same CDR3. The chain has TRBV10-3 and TRBJ2-1, with D tentatively TRBD2 (6 bases). The germline CDR1 and CDR2 sequences are ENHRY and SYGVKD. The CDR3 totals 14 residues. V lost 4 bases and J lost 0, with 7 bases in between. CDR3 DNA sequence: TGTGCCATCAGTGTCGGGAGCTCCTACAATGAGCAGTTCTTC. It yields the protein CAISVGSSYNEQFF.